Listed below are T cell receptor beta chains from one sample, sequenced in a study of CD8 T cells in Susac syndrome. From the immunoSEQ multiplex PCR reads, TCRdb called clonotypes with MiXCR, one entry per CDR3 protein. The sample lists about 150,000 distinct CDR3 sequences, just under 97% occurring once. Specimen: CD8+ T cells from PBMCs. These receptors were taken from a human donor with multiple sclerosis. CDR3s include the opening cysteine and the closing phenylalanine or tryptophan. Each record gives: J gene, D gene, V gene, CDR3 protein. A D gene is named only where the DNA matches it firmly.

j_gene: TRBJ1-5
d_gene: .
v_gene: TRBV6-6
CDR3aa: CASSRTSPNSNQPQHF

j_gene: TRBJ2-2
d_gene: .
v_gene: TRBV9
CDR3aa: CASSGLSRGNTGELFF

j_gene: TRBJ1-1
d_gene: .
v_gene: TRBV20-1
CDR3aa: CSARDLDEAFF

j_gene: TRBJ1-1
d_gene: .
v_gene: TRBV30
CDR3aa: CAWSRVSTEAFF

j_gene: TRBJ2-1
d_gene: .
v_gene: TRBV14
CDR3aa: CASSQDLGFGPLGDNEQFF

j_gene: TRBJ1-1
d_gene: .
v_gene: TRBV9
CDR3aa: CASSGPGIMNTEAFF

j_gene: TRBJ2-7
d_gene: TRBD1
v_gene: TRBV13
CDR3aa: CASSLGPGTGSAYEQYF

j_gene: TRBJ2-5
d_gene: .
v_gene: TRBV15
CDR3aa: CATSRPRLEVETQYF

j_gene: TRBJ1-1
d_gene: .
v_gene: TRBV19
CDR3aa: CASSTPTLNTEAFF

j_gene: TRBJ1-1
d_gene: .
v_gene: TRBV6-5
CDR3aa: CASRTTGTEAFF

j_gene: TRBJ2-7
d_gene: .
v_gene: TRBV7-9
CDR3aa: CASSSVVDEQYF

j_gene: TRBJ1-3
d_gene: TRBD1
v_gene: TRBV29-1
CDR3aa: CSVERQGKSGNTIYF

j_gene: TRBJ1-2
d_gene: TRBD1
v_gene: TRBV9
CDR3aa: CASSGGQPTAGYTF

j_gene: TRBJ2-1
d_gene: TRBD1
v_gene: TRBV20-1
CDR3aa: CSASKPGQGSYNEQFF

j_gene: TRBJ1-1
d_gene: .
v_gene: TRBV20-1
CDR3aa: CSASNRGDTEAFF

j_gene: TRBJ1-6
d_gene: TRBD1
v_gene: TRBV20-1
CDR3aa: CSARQGAPPLHF

j_gene: TRBJ2-7
d_gene: TRBD2
v_gene: TRBV20-1
CDR3aa: CSASEGLAFSYEQYF

j_gene: TRBJ1-1
d_gene: .
v_gene: TRBV30
CDR3aa: CAWSVSGGTEAFF

j_gene: TRBJ1-6
d_gene: .
v_gene: TRBV7-9
CDR3aa: CASSLAGADSPLHF

j_gene: TRBJ2-5
d_gene: .
v_gene: TRBV6-5
CDR3aa: CASSYSSGRETQYF

j_gene: TRBJ2-7
d_gene: .
v_gene: TRBV15
CDR3aa: CATSRGTARSYEQYF

j_gene: TRBJ2-7
d_gene: .
v_gene: TRBV5-4
CDR3aa: CASSFSGRSYEQYF